The rows below give T cell receptor beta chains drawn from one sample of a study of neurological immune-mediated disorders. TCRdb passed the 5' RACE reads through MiXCR, listing each CDR3 protein once. Of fewer than 90,000 distinct CDR3 sequences listed, around 5.2% were seen once; the top ten hold 7.4%. The sample comprised PBMCs. The receptors shown here come from a man between 18 and 35 years old with multiple sclerosis. CDR3s include the opening cysteine and the closing phenylalanine or tryptophan. The order of the fields is clone size, V gene, J gene, D gene, CDR3 DNA, CDR3 protein. D genes are given only for firm matches. Clone sizes are shown as how often the clone was seen (once, few, many) or a class if it is expanded.

clone_size: many; v_call: TRBV12-3/TRBV12-4; j_call: TRBJ1-5; d_call: NA; cdr3_nt: TGTGCCAGCAGTTCCTCGACAGGCAATCAGCCCCAGCATTTT; cdr3_aa: CASSSSTGNQPQHF
clone_size: many; v_call: TRBV20-1; j_call: TRBJ1-4; d_call: NA; cdr3_nt: TGCAGTGCTAGGAACAGGGAGAGTGCAACTAATGAAAAACTGTTTTTT; cdr3_aa: CSARNRESATNEKLFF
clone_size: many; v_call: TRBV7-2; j_call: TRBJ2-1; d_call: TRBD2; cdr3_nt: TGTGCCAGCAGGTTAGGACTAGCGGGGCAGCAAGGGCAGTTCTTC; cdr3_aa: CASRLGLAGQQGQFF
clone_size: many; v_call: TRBV5-6; j_call: TRBJ2-5; d_call: NA; cdr3_nt: TGTGCCAGCAGCTGGGAACAGGGTACGAAGACCCAGTACTTC; cdr3_aa: CASSWEQGTKTQYF
clone_size: many; v_call: TRBV28; j_call: TRBJ1-2; d_call: NA; cdr3_nt: TGTGCCAGCAGTTTACCGGGCCCTAACTATGGCTACACCTTC; cdr3_aa: CASSLPGPNYGYTF
clone_size: many; v_call: TRBV7-9; j_call: TRBJ2-1; d_call: TRBD2; cdr3_nt: TGTGCCAGCAGCTTACTGGGACTAGCGGTCTATGAGCAGTTCTTC; cdr3_aa: CASSLLGLAVYEQFF
clone_size: many; v_call: TRBV2; j_call: TRBJ1-5; d_call: TRBD1; cdr3_nt: TGTGCCAGCAGTGAATCGGGACAGGTTTCGGGTCAGCCCCAGCATTTT; cdr3_aa: CASSESGQVSGQPQHF
clone_size: many; v_call: TRBV21-1; j_call: TRBJ2-1; d_call: NA; cdr3_nt: TGTGCCAGCAGCAAGCCCGGGCCTAGCTCCTACAATGAGCAGTTCTTC; cdr3_aa: CASSKPGPSSYNEQFF
clone_size: many; v_call: TRBV7-9; j_call: TRBJ2-5; d_call: NA; cdr3_nt: TGTGCCAGCAGCTCACGCCTAGGGGAAGAGACCCAGTACTTC; cdr3_aa: CASSSRLGEETQYF
clone_size: many; v_call: TRBV12-3/TRBV12-4; j_call: TRBJ2-2; d_call: NA; cdr3_nt: TGTGCCAGCAGTCCGCACCCGACCGGGGAGCTGTTTTTT; cdr3_aa: CASSPHPTGELFF
clone_size: many; v_call: TRBV5-1; j_call: TRBJ2-2; d_call: TRBD2; cdr3_nt: TGCGCCAGCACCAGCGGGGGGGCCGGTTACACCGGGGAGCTGTTTTTT; cdr3_aa: CASTSGGAGYTGELFF
clone_size: many; v_call: TRBV20-1; j_call: TRBJ2-2; d_call: NA; cdr3_nt: TGCAGTGCCCCCCTCGGGGGGCGCGGCACCGGGGAGCTGTTTTTT; cdr3_aa: CSAPLGGRGTGELFF
clone_size: many; v_call: TRBV11-2; j_call: TRBJ2-2; d_call: NA; cdr3_nt: TGTGCCAGCAACCCAGGTTTTAGCGGGGAGCTGTTTTTT; cdr3_aa: CASNPGFSGELFF
clone_size: many; v_call: TRBV5-1; j_call: TRBJ2-1; d_call: NA; cdr3_nt: TGCGCCAGCAGCTTGGGTCCCGGGCCACAAGAGCAGTTCTTC; cdr3_aa: CASSLGPGPQEQFF
clone_size: many; v_call: TRBV2; j_call: TRBJ2-2; d_call: NA; cdr3_nt: TGTGCCAGCAAGAACACCGGGGAGCTGTTTTTT; cdr3_aa: CASKNTGELFF
clone_size: many; v_call: TRBV5-6; j_call: TRBJ2-5; d_call: TRBD1; cdr3_nt: TGTGCCAGCAGCGCTACCAACAGGGGGCCCCAAGAGACCCAGTACTTC; cdr3_aa: CASSATNRGPQETQYF
clone_size: many; v_call: TRBV28; j_call: TRBJ2-5; d_call: NA; cdr3_nt: TGTGCCAGCAGTTTATTGGCAGGGTTGGAGACCCAGTACTTC; cdr3_aa: CASSLLAGLETQYF
clone_size: many; v_call: TRBV29-1; j_call: TRBJ2-7; d_call: NA; cdr3_nt: TGCAGCGCAACCGCCAGGGACGAGCAGTACTTC; cdr3_aa: CSATARDEQYF
clone_size: many; v_call: TRBV7-3; j_call: TRBJ2-7; d_call: NA; cdr3_nt: TGTGCCAGCAGCTTAACGTACAGGGTCTACGAGCAGTACTTC; cdr3_aa: CASSLTYRVYEQYF
clone_size: few; v_call: TRBV5-1; j_call: TRBJ2-2; d_call: NA; cdr3_nt: TGCGCCAGCAGCCCGGAGGGGGGCCAGACCGGGGAGCTGTTTTTT; cdr3_aa: CASSPEGGQTGELFF
clone_size: many; v_call: TRBV5-1; j_call: TRBJ2-3; d_call: TRBD2; cdr3_nt: TGCGCCAGCAGCTTGGCCGTTAGCGGGGGGGCGGATACGCAGTATTTT; cdr3_aa: CASSLAVSGGADTQYF
clone_size: many; v_call: TRBV7-9; j_call: TRBJ2-7; d_call: TRBD2; cdr3_nt: TGTGCCAGCAGCTACTCCGCTAGCGGGGTGGGAGAGCAGTACTTC; cdr3_aa: CASSYSASGVGEQYF
clone_size: many; v_call: TRBV7-9; j_call: TRBJ2-7; d_call: TRBD1; cdr3_nt: TGTGCCAGCAGCTTGGGGACAGGGGGTTCCTACGAGCAGTACTTC; cdr3_aa: CASSLGTGGSYEQYF
clone_size: many; v_call: TRBV12-3/TRBV12-4; j_call: TRBJ2-7; d_call: NA; cdr3_nt: TGTGCCAGCAGTTTTGTATGGGGCCACGAGCAGTACTTC; cdr3_aa: CASSFVWGHEQYF
clone_size: many; v_call: TRBV12-3/TRBV12-4; j_call: TRBJ1-5; d_call: NA; cdr3_nt: TGTGCCAGTGGGCACGGGTCGGACAGCGCTCTAGTGGAGCCCCAGCATTTT; cdr3_aa: CASGHGSDSALVEPQHF
clone_size: many; v_call: TRBV25-1; j_call: TRBJ2-3; d_call: TRBD2; cdr3_nt: TGTGCCAGCAGTGCCGGGACTAGCCGGATCACAGATACGCAGTATTTT; cdr3_aa: CASSAGTSRITDTQYF
clone_size: many; v_call: TRBV12-3/TRBV12-4; j_call: TRBJ2-7; d_call: TRBD1; cdr3_nt: TGTGCCAGCAGAAGACAGGGGTTAACCTACGAGCAGTACTTC; cdr3_aa: CASRRQGLTYEQYF
clone_size: many; v_call: TRBV12-3/TRBV12-4; j_call: TRBJ2-7; d_call: NA; cdr3_nt: TGTGCCAGCAGTTTAAATAGCGATACCTACGAGCAGTACTTC; cdr3_aa: CASSLNSDTYEQYF
clone_size: many; v_call: TRBV29-1; j_call: TRBJ2-7; d_call: NA; cdr3_nt: TGCAGCGTCCTTACAGGGTACGGCGAGCAGTACTTC; cdr3_aa: CSVLTGYGEQYF
clone_size: many; v_call: TRBV7-3; j_call: TRBJ1-1; d_call: NA; cdr3_nt: TGTGCCAGCAGCTTGGGGGGTGACGGTACTGAAGCTTTCTTT; cdr3_aa: CASSLGGDGTEAFF
clone_size: many; v_call: TRBV12-3/TRBV12-4; j_call: TRBJ1-1; d_call: NA; cdr3_nt: TGTGCCAGCAGTCCCCAACTGGGCACTGAAGCTTTCTTT; cdr3_aa: CASSPQLGTEAFF
clone_size: many; v_call: TRBV20-1; j_call: TRBJ2-3; d_call: NA; cdr3_nt: TGCAGTGCGGGACCGGGGACTGATACGCAGTATTTT; cdr3_aa: CSAGPGTDTQYF
clone_size: many; v_call: TRBV20-1; j_call: TRBJ2-3; d_call: TRBD2; cdr3_nt: TGCAGTGCTAGCCCAGGGAGGGGTCCAGATACGCAGTATTTT; cdr3_aa: CSASPGRGPDTQYF
clone_size: many; v_call: TRBV5-1; j_call: TRBJ2-2; d_call: TRBD2; cdr3_nt: TGCGCCAGCAGCCAACCCCAATCTAGCGGGAGTTTCTCCGGGGAGCTGTTTTTT; cdr3_aa: CASSQPQSSGSFSGELFF
clone_size: many; v_call: TRBV5-1; j_call: TRBJ2-1; d_call: TRBD1; cdr3_nt: TGCGCCAGCAGCTTACCGGGACAGCCCTCGAACAATGAGCAGTTCTTC; cdr3_aa: CASSLPGQPSNNEQFF
clone_size: few; v_call: TRBV7-2; j_call: TRBJ2-7; d_call: TRBD1; cdr3_nt: TGTGCCAGCAGCCAGTCCTACAGGGGATACGAGCAGTACTTC; cdr3_aa: CASSQSYRGYEQYF
clone_size: many; v_call: TRBV6-5; j_call: TRBJ2-1; d_call: TRBD2; cdr3_nt: TGTGCCAGCAGCCAAACCGGGACTAGCGGTTTCAATGAGCAGTTCTTC; cdr3_aa: CASSQTGTSGFNEQFF
clone_size: medium-sized; v_call: TRBV9; j_call: TRBJ2-4; d_call: TRBD2; cdr3_nt: TGTGCCAGCAGCTTATCCGGGGGGGCAAACATTCAGTACTTC; cdr3_aa: CASSLSGGANIQYF
clone_size: many; v_call: TRBV2; j_call: TRBJ2-2; d_call: NA; cdr3_nt: TGTGCCACCAGGGGACTCGGTGGGGCCGGGGAGCTGTTTTTT; cdr3_aa: CATRGLGGAGELFF
clone_size: many; v_call: TRBV10-3; j_call: TRBJ2-7; d_call: TRBD2; cdr3_nt: TGTGCCATCAGGTCTGTTGGCGGGGGCTACGAGCAGTACTTC; cdr3_aa: CAIRSVGGGYEQYF
clone_size: many; v_call: TRBV5-1; j_call: TRBJ2-1; d_call: TRBD2; cdr3_nt: TGCGCCAGCAGCTTGGAACTAGCGGGAGGGGTCAATGAGCAGTTCTTC; cdr3_aa: CASSLELAGGVNEQFF
clone_size: many; v_call: TRBV18; j_call: TRBJ1-2; d_call: NA; cdr3_nt: TGTGCCAGCTCCCTTGACCTATTGTATGGCTACACCTTC; cdr3_aa: CASSLDLLYGYTF
clone_size: many; v_call: TRBV7-2; j_call: TRBJ2-1; d_call: TRBD2; cdr3_nt: TGTGCCAGCAGCTTAAGCGGGAGTAGAGGTAGTGTGGAGTTCTTC; cdr3_aa: CASSLSGSRGSVEFF
clone_size: many; v_call: TRBV20-1; j_call: TRBJ2-3; d_call: TRBD1; cdr3_nt: TGCAGTGCTAGGGCCGGCGACAGGGGGCCGAGCACAGATACGCAGTATTTT; cdr3_aa: CSARAGDRGPSTDTQYF
clone_size: many; v_call: TRBV7-2; j_call: TRBJ2-1; d_call: NA; cdr3_nt: TGTGCCAGCAGCTCGGGACTTATATCATACAATGAGCAGTTCTTC; cdr3_aa: CASSSGLISYNEQFF
clone_size: many; v_call: TRBV20-1; j_call: TRBJ1-2; d_call: NA; cdr3_nt: TGCAGTGCTAGGCACCCGGACCACTATGGCTACACCTTC; cdr3_aa: CSARHPDHYGYTF
clone_size: many; v_call: TRBV29-1; j_call: TRBJ1-3; d_call: NA; cdr3_nt: TGCAGCGGGTTATGGGTTCGCTCTGGAAACACCATATATTTT; cdr3_aa: CSGLWVRSGNTIYF
clone_size: many; v_call: TRBV7-7; j_call: TRBJ1-1; d_call: TRBD1; cdr3_nt: TGTGCTAGCAGCCCCCTGAGCGGACAGGGAAACACTGAAGCTTTCTTT; cdr3_aa: CASSPLSGQGNTEAFF
clone_size: many; v_call: TRBV6-6; j_call: TRBJ1-2; d_call: NA; cdr3_nt: TGTGCCAGCAGTTACTCGAGGACAAGCCCCTATGGCTACACCTTC; cdr3_aa: CASSYSRTSPYGYTF
clone_size: many; v_call: TRBV7-3; j_call: TRBJ1-1; d_call: NA; cdr3_nt: TGTGCCAGCAGCTCCCGGGGGGGGACTGAAGCTTTCTTT; cdr3_aa: CASSSRGGTEAFF